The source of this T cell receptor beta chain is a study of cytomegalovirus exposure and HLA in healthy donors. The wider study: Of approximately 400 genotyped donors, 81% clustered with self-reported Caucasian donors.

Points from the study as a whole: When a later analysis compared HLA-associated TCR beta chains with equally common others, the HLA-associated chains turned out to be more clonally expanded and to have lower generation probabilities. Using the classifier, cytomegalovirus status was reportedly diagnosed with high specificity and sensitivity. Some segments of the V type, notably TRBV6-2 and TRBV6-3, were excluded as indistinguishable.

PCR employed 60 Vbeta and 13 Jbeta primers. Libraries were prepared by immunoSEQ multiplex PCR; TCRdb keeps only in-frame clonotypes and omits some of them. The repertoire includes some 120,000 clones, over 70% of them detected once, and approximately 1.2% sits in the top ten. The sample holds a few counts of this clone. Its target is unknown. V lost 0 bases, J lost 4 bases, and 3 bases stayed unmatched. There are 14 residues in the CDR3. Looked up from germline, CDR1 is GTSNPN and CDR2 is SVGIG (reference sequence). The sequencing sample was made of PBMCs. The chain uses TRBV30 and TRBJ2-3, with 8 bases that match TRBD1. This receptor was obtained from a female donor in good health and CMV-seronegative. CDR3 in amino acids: CAWSVQGGADTQYF. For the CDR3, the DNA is TGTGCCTGGAGTGTACAGGGGGGAGCAGATACGCAGTATTTT. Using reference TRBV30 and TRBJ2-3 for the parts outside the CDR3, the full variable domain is SQTIHQWPATLVQPVGSPLSLECTVEGTSNPNLYWYRQAAGRGLQLLFYSVGIGQISSEVPQNLSASRPQDRQFILSSKKLLLSDSGFYLCAWSVQGGADTQYFGPGTRLTVL.